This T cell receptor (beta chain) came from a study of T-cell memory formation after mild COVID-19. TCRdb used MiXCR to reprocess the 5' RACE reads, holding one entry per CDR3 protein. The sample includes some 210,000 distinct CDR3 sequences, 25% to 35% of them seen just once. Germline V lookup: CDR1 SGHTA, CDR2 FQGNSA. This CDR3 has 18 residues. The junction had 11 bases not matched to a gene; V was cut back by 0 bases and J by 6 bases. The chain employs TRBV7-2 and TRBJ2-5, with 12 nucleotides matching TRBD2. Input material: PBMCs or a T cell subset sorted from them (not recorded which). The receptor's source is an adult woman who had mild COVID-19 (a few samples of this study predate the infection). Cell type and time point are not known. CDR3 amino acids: CASSLAPASGRGMKTQYF. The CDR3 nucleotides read TGTGCCAGCAGCTTAGCGCCAGCTAGCGGGAGGGGGATGAAGACCCAGTACTTC.